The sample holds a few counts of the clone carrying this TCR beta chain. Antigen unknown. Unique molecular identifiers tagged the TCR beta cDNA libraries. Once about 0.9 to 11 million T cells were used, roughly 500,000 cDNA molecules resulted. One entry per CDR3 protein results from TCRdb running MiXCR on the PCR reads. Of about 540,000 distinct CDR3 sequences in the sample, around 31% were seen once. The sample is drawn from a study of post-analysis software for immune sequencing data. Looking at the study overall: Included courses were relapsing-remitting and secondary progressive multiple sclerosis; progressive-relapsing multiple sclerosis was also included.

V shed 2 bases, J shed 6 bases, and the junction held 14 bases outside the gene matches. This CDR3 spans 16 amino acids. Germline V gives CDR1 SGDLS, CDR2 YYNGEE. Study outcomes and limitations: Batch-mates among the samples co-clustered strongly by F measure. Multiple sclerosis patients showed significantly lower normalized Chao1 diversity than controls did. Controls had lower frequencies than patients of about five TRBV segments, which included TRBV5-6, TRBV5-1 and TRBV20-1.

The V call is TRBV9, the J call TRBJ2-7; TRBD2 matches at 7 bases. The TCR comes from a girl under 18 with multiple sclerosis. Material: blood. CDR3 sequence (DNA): TGTGCCAGCAGCGTCGGTTCTGGACTAGACTCGGTCGAGCAGTACTTC. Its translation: CASSVGSGLDSVEQYF.